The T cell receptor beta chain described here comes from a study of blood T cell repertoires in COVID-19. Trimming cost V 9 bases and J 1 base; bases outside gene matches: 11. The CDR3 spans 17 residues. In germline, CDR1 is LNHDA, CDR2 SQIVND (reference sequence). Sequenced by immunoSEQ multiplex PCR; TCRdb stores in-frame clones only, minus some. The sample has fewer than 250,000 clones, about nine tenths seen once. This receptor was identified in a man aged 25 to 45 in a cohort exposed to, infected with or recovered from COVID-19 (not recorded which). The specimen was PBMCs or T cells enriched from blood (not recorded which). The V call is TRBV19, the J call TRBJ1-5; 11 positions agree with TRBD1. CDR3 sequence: CASSDRGQGRSNQPQHF. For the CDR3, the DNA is TGTGCCAGCTCGGACAGGGGGCAAGGGAGAAGCAATCAGCCCCAGCATTTT.